The source of this T cell receptor (beta chain) is a study of chemoradiotherapy in HPV16-positive cancers. Whole-study context: Candidate HPV-specific clones and shared TCR motifs came from a couple of HPV16-positive patients.

V was clipped by 3 bases and J by 4 bases; unmatched bases: 3. The CDR3 length is 13 residues. Germline V gene lookup returns CDR1 SQVTM and CDR2 ANQGSEA. Study-wide findings and caveats: HPV-responsive T-cell expansion during chemoradiotherapy was linked to improved recurrence-free survival in HPV16-positive patients. Candidate HPV-specific clones and E7-related TCR motifs grew in tumor during treatment.

About this clone: No antigen is known for it.

The protocol was immunoSEQ multiplex PCR, while the TCRdb copy is restricted to in-frame clones and leaves out a portion. The sample comprises approximately 30,000 clones, about 88% of which are singletons, and approximately 2.1% rests with the top ten. The source was blood, collected from a patient who underwent chemoradiotherapy. This sequence originates from a human donor with HPV-associated anogenital cancer. V gene TRBV29-1 combines with J gene TRBJ2-7; TRBD1 agrees at 10 bases. The CDR3 DNA follows: TGCAGCGTTGAGGGACAGGGGACTTACGAGCAGTACTTC. Amino acid sequence: CSVEGQGTYEQYF.